A selection of T cell receptor beta chains follows, all from one sample in a study of T cells in Graves' hyperthyroidism and ophthalmopathy. MiXCR was run by TCRdb on the multiplex PCR reads, yielding one entry per CDR3 protein. This table holds some 550,000 distinct CDR3 sequences, roughly 16% found once. The sequenced material came from blood. The source is a woman in her thirties or forties with Graves' ophthalmopathy. The CDR3 runs from the conserved cysteine through the conserved F or W. The order of the fields is J gene, V gene, D gene, clone size, CDR3 protein, CDR3 DNA. A D gene is named only where the DNA matches it firmly. Clone size is shown for a subset of rows, as once, few, many or a class of expanded clone.

j_call: TRBJ2-1
v_call: TRBV7-2
d_call: TRBD1
clone_size: .
cdr3_aa: CVSSGQTGMDNEQFF
cdr3_nt: TGTGTCAGCAGCGGCCAGACAGGGATGGACAATGAGCAGTTCTTC

j_call: TRBJ1-1
v_call: TRBV5-5
d_call: TRBD1
clone_size: .
cdr3_aa: CASTPLNNRGTTEAFF
cdr3_nt: TGTGCCAGCACCCCCCTTAATAACAGGGGGACGACTGAAGCTTTCTTT

j_call: TRBJ2-7
v_call: TRBV2
d_call: .
clone_size: many
cdr3_aa: CASSEGQEAYEQYF
cdr3_nt: TGTGCCAGCAGTGAAGGACAGGAAGCCTACGAGCAGTACTTC

j_call: TRBJ2-7
v_call: TRBV29-1
d_call: .
clone_size: many
cdr3_aa: CSVVGQGGDEQYF
cdr3_nt: TGCAGCGTTGTTGGGCAGGGGGGCGACGAGCAGTACTTC

j_call: TRBJ1-1
v_call: TRBV3-1
d_call: .
clone_size: few
cdr3_aa: CASSPGAPGTEAFF
cdr3_nt: TGTGCCAGCAGCCCCGGTGCGCCGGGCACTGAAGCTTTCTTT

j_call: TRBJ2-2
v_call: TRBV7-8
d_call: .
clone_size: .
cdr3_aa: CASSRRIMNTGELFF
cdr3_nt: TGTGCCAGCAGCCGCCGGATTATGAACACCGGGGAGCTGTTTTTT

j_call: TRBJ1-4
v_call: TRBV28
d_call: TRBD1
clone_size: few
cdr3_aa: CASSGTGGYSNEKLFF
cdr3_nt: TGTGCCAGCAGTGGGACAGGGGGCTATTCTAATGAAAAACTGTTTTTT

j_call: TRBJ2-1
v_call: TRBV18
d_call: TRBD2
clone_size: .
cdr3_aa: CASSPARGRLAGEYEQFF
cdr3_nt: TGTGCCAGCTCACCAGCGCGGGGGAGACTAGCGGGGGAATATGAGCAGTTCTTC

j_call: TRBJ2-2
v_call: TRBV11-2
d_call: TRBD2
clone_size: many
cdr3_aa: CASTPREGGTGGLFF
cdr3_nt: TGTGCCAGCACCCCTCGGGAGGGGGGGACCGGTGGGCTGTTTTTT

j_call: TRBJ1-1
v_call: TRBV14
d_call: .
clone_size: .
cdr3_aa: CASSQGSLAEAFF
cdr3_nt: TGTGCCAGCAGCCAAGGGTCATTGGCTGAAGCTTTCTTT

j_call: TRBJ2-3
v_call: TRBV6-2/TRBV6-3
d_call: .
clone_size: .
cdr3_aa: CASSYSARTDTQYF
cdr3_nt: TGTGCCAGCAGTTATTCGGCTAGAACAGATACGCAGTATTTT

j_call: TRBJ1-2
v_call: TRBV2
d_call: .
clone_size: many
cdr3_aa: CATHLTGFEGYTF
cdr3_nt: TGTGCCACCCATCTCACAGGGTTTGAGGGCTACACCTTC

j_call: TRBJ2-2
v_call: TRBV5-6
d_call: .
clone_size: .
cdr3_aa: CASSRELTGELFF
cdr3_nt: TGTGCCAGCAGCAGGGAGTTGACCGGGGAGCTGTTTTTT

j_call: TRBJ2-3
v_call: TRBV10-3
d_call: .
clone_size: many
cdr3_aa: CAISARGGYDTQYF
cdr3_nt: TGTGCCATCAGTGCCCGTGGGGGGTATGATACGCAGTATTTT

j_call: TRBJ2-1
v_call: TRBV7-9
d_call: TRBD1
clone_size: many
cdr3_aa: CASSLVPGQTNEQFF
cdr3_nt: TGTGCCAGCAGCTTAGTTCCGGGACAGACCAATGAGCAGTTCTTC

j_call: TRBJ2-1
v_call: TRBV3-1
d_call: .
clone_size: .
cdr3_aa: CASSSRYNEQSF
cdr3_nt: TGTGCCAGCAGCAGCAGATACAATGAGCAGTCCTTC

j_call: TRBJ1-2
v_call: TRBV18
d_call: .
clone_size: many
cdr3_aa: CASSPGTQPNYGYTF
cdr3_nt: TGTGCCAGCTCACCCGGGACACAGCCTAACTATGGCTACACCTTC

j_call: TRBJ1-1
v_call: TRBV2
d_call: .
clone_size: many
cdr3_aa: CASSLDVNTEAFF
cdr3_nt: TGTGCCAGCAGCTTAGACGTGAACACTGAAGCTTTCTTT

j_call: TRBJ1-6
v_call: TRBV6-1
d_call: .
clone_size: few
cdr3_aa: CASKVGVSSYNSPLHF
cdr3_nt: TGTGCCAGCAAAGTCGGGGTGAGCTCCTATAATTCACCCCTCCACTTT

j_call: TRBJ2-7
v_call: TRBV5-1
d_call: .
clone_size: .
cdr3_aa: CATASLSGSEQYF
cdr3_nt: TGCGCCACCGCGAGCTTATCGGGTAGCGAGCAGTACTTC

j_call: TRBJ2-5
v_call: TRBV20-1
d_call: TRBD2
clone_size: many
cdr3_aa: CSAIAGTSGRAGETQYF
cdr3_nt: TGCAGTGCTATAGCCGGGACTAGCGGGAGGGCCGGAGAGACCCAGTACTTC

j_call: TRBJ2-1
v_call: TRBV6-5
d_call: .
clone_size: many
cdr3_aa: CASSYLSAGEQFF
cdr3_nt: TGTGCCAGCAGTTACTTAAGCGCCGGTGAGCAGTTCTTC

j_call: TRBJ2-7
v_call: TRBV5-1
d_call: .
clone_size: .
cdr3_aa: CASSPQPNIYEQYF
cdr3_nt: TGCGCCAGCAGCCCCCAACCCAACATCTACGAGCAGTACTTC

j_call: TRBJ2-2
v_call: TRBV3-1
d_call: .
clone_size: many
cdr3_aa: CASSQGDTGELFF
cdr3_nt: TGTGCCAGCAGCCAAGGCGACACCGGGGAGCTGTTTTTT

j_call: TRBJ1-6
v_call: TRBV10-1
d_call: .
clone_size: .
cdr3_aa: CASSPTANNSPLHF
cdr3_nt: TGCGCCAGCAGTCCAACAGCAAATAATTCACCCCTCCACTTT

j_call: TRBJ2-7
v_call: TRBV29-1
d_call: TRBD2
clone_size: few
cdr3_aa: CSVEAGGHEQYF
cdr3_nt: TGCAGCGTTGAAGCGGGGGGACACGAGCAGTACTTC

j_call: TRBJ1-1
v_call: TRBV10-3
d_call: .
clone_size: few
cdr3_aa: CAISESMEVNTEAFF
cdr3_nt: TGTGCCATCAGTGAGTCAATGGAAGTGAACACTGAAGCTTTCTTT

j_call: TRBJ2-1
v_call: TRBV20-1
d_call: .
clone_size: many
cdr3_aa: CSARWGPNEQFF
cdr3_nt: TGCAGTGCTAGATGGGGCCCCAATGAGCAGTTCTTC

j_call: TRBJ2-3
v_call: TRBV5-6
d_call: TRBD2
clone_size: .
cdr3_aa: CASSWRRTSGRISDTQYF
cdr3_nt: TGTGCCAGCAGCTGGAGGAGGACTAGCGGGAGGATATCAGATACGCAGTATTTT

j_call: TRBJ1-2
v_call: TRBV19
d_call: .
clone_size: .
cdr3_aa: CASSRPGRDVGHTF
cdr3_nt: TGTGCCAGTAGTCGGCCCGGGCGGGACGTAGGCCACACCTTC

j_call: TRBJ1-1
v_call: TRBV7-9
d_call: TRBD1
clone_size: .
cdr3_aa: CASSQGAPEAFF
cdr3_nt: TGTGCCAGCAGTCAGGGGGCCCCTGAAGCTTTCTTT

j_call: TRBJ1-5
v_call: TRBV27
d_call: .
clone_size: many
cdr3_aa: CASSPVGGPGNQPQHF
cdr3_nt: TGTGCCAGCAGTCCTGTGGGGGGGCCGGGCAATCAGCCCCAGCATTTT